Listed below are T cell receptor beta chains from one sample, sequenced in a study of blood T cells in healthy people across ages. MiXCR, applied by TCRdb to the 5' RACE reads, yields one record per CDR3 protein. The sample consists of around 690,000 distinct CDR3 sequences, 58% of them appearing once. The sequenced material came from blood. The receptors derive from a man aged 55 to 70 in good health. Both conserved end residues are part of each CDR3. The order of the fields is V gene, J gene, clone size, D gene, CDR3 DNA, CDR3 protein. The D gene is left open where the match is weak. Some rows mark clone size as missing; the rest say once, few, many or name a class of expanded clone.

V: TRBV20-1
J: TRBJ2-5
size: .
D: .
DNA: TGCAGTGCTAGAGGGGGAACAGGGCGGAGAGAGACCCAGTACTTC
CDR3: CSARGGTGRRETQYF

V: TRBV27
J: TRBJ2-7
size: .
D: .
DNA: TGTGCCAGCAGTTTCTCGATTGGACCATACGAGCAGTACTTC
CDR3: CASSFSIGPYEQYF

V: TRBV2
J: TRBJ2-7
size: .
D: .
DNA: TGTGCCAGCATACAGGACTTTCAGTACGAGCAGTACTTC
CDR3: CASIQDFQYEQYF

V: TRBV29-1
J: TRBJ2-6
size: .
D: .
DNA: TGCAGCGTTGGGGCGGCTGGGGCCAACGTCCTGACTTTC
CDR3: CSVGAAGANVLTF

V: TRBV3-1
J: TRBJ2-5
size: .
D: .
DNA: TGTGCCAGCAGCCAGCCCGGACGGGGGGCCAAAGATGAGCAGTACTTC
CDR3: CASSQPGRGAKDEQYF

V: TRBV12-3/TRBV12-4
J: TRBJ2-6
size: .
D: .
DNA: TGTGCCGGCAGTTTAGACGACGAGGTTTTCTCTGGGGCCAACGTCCTGACTTTC
CDR3: CAGSLDDEVFSGANVLTF

V: TRBV20-1
J: TRBJ1-1
size: .
D: TRBD1
DNA: TGCAGTGCGACTCCGGGACAGGGAGGCACTGAAGCTTTCTTT
CDR3: CSATPGQGGTEAFF

V: TRBV11-2
J: TRBJ2-7
size: many
D: TRBD1
DNA: TGTGCCAGCAGCCTCACCATCGCCGGACAGGGGAGCTACGAGCAGTACTTC
CDR3: CASSLTIAGQGSYEQYF

V: TRBV6-5
J: TRBJ2-3
size: .
D: .
DNA: TGTGCCAGCAGTTACTCGGGTTCTGTCACAGATACGCAGTATTTT
CDR3: CASSYSGSVTDTQYF

V: TRBV7-2
J: TRBJ2-5
size: .
D: .
DNA: TGTGCCAGCAGCTTAAGCGGGCACCAAGAGACCCAGTACTTC
CDR3: CASSLSGHQETQYF

V: TRBV4-1
J: TRBJ2-1
size: .
D: .
DNA: TGCGCCAGCAGCCGCCTGGGGGAAACCAGCTCCTACAATGAGCAGTTCTTC
CDR3: CASSRLGETSSYNEQFF

V: TRBV2
J: TRBJ1-1
size: .
D: .
DNA: TGTGCCAGCAGACAGCATCTGAACACTGAAGCTTTCTTT
CDR3: CASRQHLNTEAFF

V: TRBV2
J: TRBJ2-1
size: .
D: TRBD2
DNA: TGTGCCAGCAGTTCCGGGACTAGGGCCCTCAATGAGCAGTTCTTC
CDR3: CASSSGTRALNEQFF

V: TRBV5-1
J: TRBJ2-5
size: many
D: TRBD2
DNA: TGCGCCAGCAGCGATCCTAGCGGGGACCAAGAGACCCAGTACTTC
CDR3: CASSDPSGDQETQYF

V: TRBV11-2
J: TRBJ1-2
size: few
D: .
DNA: TGTGCCAGCAGCTTGTCAGGGGAGGGCAATGGCTACACCTTC
CDR3: CASSLSGEGNGYTF

V: TRBV9
J: TRBJ1-2
size: few
D: .
DNA: TGTGCCAGCAGCGCTGGACAGACCCTAGGGGGAGGCTACACCTTC
CDR3: CASSAGQTLGGGYTF

V: TRBV11-2
J: TRBJ2-3
size: .
D: TRBD2
DNA: TGTGCCAGCAGCGCGGGACTAGCGGGGGGCATAGATACGCAGTATTTT
CDR3: CASSAGLAGGIDTQYF

V: TRBV9
J: TRBJ1-2
size: .
D: .
DNA: TGTGCCAGCAGCGTAGGAGGGACATCCGAGGTTCGCTATGGCTACACCTTC
CDR3: CASSVGGTSEVRYGYTF

V: TRBV14
J: TRBJ1-2
size: .
D: .
DNA: TGTGCCAGCAGCCAAGACGCCACCTATGACTACACCTTC
CDR3: CASSQDATYDYTF

V: TRBV20-1
J: TRBJ2-7
size: few
D: .
DNA: TGCAGTGCCCACGGCGGTGCGGGGGCCTCATACGAGCAGTACTTC
CDR3: CSAHGGAGASYEQYF

V: TRBV20-1
J: TRBJ2-7
size: .
D: .
DNA: TGCAGTGCCGCTGGGGTTACCGGGGGAGACGAGCAGTACTTC
CDR3: CSAAGVTGGDEQYF

V: TRBV5-1
J: TRBJ2-1
size: .
D: .
DNA: TGCGCCAGCAGCTTGGGACTCCCTGGCAGTAATGAGCAGTTCTTC
CDR3: CASSLGLPGSNEQFF

V: TRBV7-2
J: TRBJ2-1
size: .
D: TRBD2
DNA: TGTGCCAGCAGCTTAGGAATTAGCGGGGGGAACGATGAGCACTTCTTC
CDR3: CASSLGISGGNDEHFF

V: TRBV18
J: TRBJ1-5
size: .
D: .
DNA: TGTGCCAGCGCCCCAACCACACGGTTCAATCAGCCCCAGCATTTT
CDR3: CASAPTTRFNQPQHF

V: TRBV7-9
J: TRBJ2-7
size: .
D: TRBD2
DNA: TGTGCCAGCAGCTTAGCCCAAATAGCGGGGGCTATTCCCTACGAGCAGTACTTC
CDR3: CASSLAQIAGAIPYEQYF

V: TRBV4-1
J: TRBJ1-1
size: many
D: .
DNA: TGCGCCAGCAGCCAAGATGTGGAGGGGCGAGGAGCTTTCTTT
CDR3: CASSQDVEGRGAFF

V: TRBV20-1
J: TRBJ1-4
size: .
D: .
DNA: TGCAGTGCTAACCGGGCCTTGGAGGAAAAACTGTTTTTT
CDR3: CSANRALEEKLFF

V: TRBV6-5
J: TRBJ2-2
size: .
D: .
DNA: TGTGCCAGTTCTAGCGAGGGGGACACCGGGGAGCTGTTTTTT
CDR3: CASSSEGDTGELFF

V: TRBV2
J: TRBJ2-4
size: many
D: .
DNA: TGTGCCAGCACCGGGGGGCTAGCCAAAAACATTCAGTACTTC
CDR3: CASTGGLAKNIQYF

V: TRBV12-3/TRBV12-4
J: TRBJ2-2
size: .
D: TRBD1
DNA: TGTGCCCTAGACAGGGGGCTTACCGGGGAGCTGTTTTTT
CDR3: CALDRGLTGELFF

V: TRBV2
J: TRBJ2-5
size: few
D: .
DNA: TGTGCCAGCAGTGATCAGGGGACTGGACAAGAGACCCAGTACTTC
CDR3: CASSDQGTGQETQYF

V: TRBV29-1
J: TRBJ1-1
size: .
D: .
DNA: TGCAGCGTTGAGAGCCGTACTGAAGCTTTCTTT
CDR3: CSVESRTEAFF

V: TRBV11-2
J: TRBJ2-3
size: .
D: TRBD2
DNA: TGTGCCGGCAGCCCCGGGACTAGCGGGGGCCAAGCACCTGATACGCAGTATTTT
CDR3: CAGSPGTSGGQAPDTQYF

V: TRBV10-3
J: TRBJ2-1
size: .
D: .
DNA: TGTGCCATCAGACAGGGATCCAACAATGAGCAGTTCTTC
CDR3: CAIRQGSNNEQFF